This T cell receptor beta chain was retrieved from a study of T cell repertoires in cytomegalovirus infection. Looking at the study overall: Recently described HLA-C-restricted plus well-studied HLA-B-restricted CMV epitopes were used. Indicated by public TCR beta signatures were CMV infection and matching HLA type. Study-level points and caveats: Ex vivo responses were dominated by HLA-C-restricted CMV-specific TCR beta clonotypes. People with CMV and the relevant HLA were identified by cumulative public TCR beta family frequency.

On this clonotype: Its specificity is unknown.

Each CDR3 protein gets one entry after TCRdb re-called the reads with MiXCR. The sample has about 52,000 distinct CDR3 sequences, 20% to 25% seen once. The germline CDR1 and CDR2 sequences are ENHRY and SYGVKD. The ends were cut back, 3 bases at V and 2 bases at J, with 28 bases in the middle. The CDR3 consists of 20 residues. The rearrangement joins TRBV10-3 to TRBJ2-5; D possibly corresponds to TRBD2 (8 bases). The source material was CD8+ T cells from cultured PBMCs, sampled from culture after CMV antigen stimulation. The sequence was obtained from a human donor in good health (CMV status not recorded). Some clones in this sample may be carry-over from other donors' samples. The CDR3 loop reads CAISEPGTEKTSDPQETQYF. The CDR3 DNA follows: TGTGCCATCAGTGAACCCGGGACAGAAAAGACTAGCGACCCTCAAGAGACCCAGTACTTC.